A selection of T cell receptor beta chains follows, all from one sample in a study of blood T cell repertoires in COVID-19. Sequencing was performed with immunoSEQ multiplex PCR; in TCRdb, only in-frame clones are kept and a portion is missing. The sample contains roughly 250,000 clones, roughly four fifths of which appear only once. Input material: peripheral blood. These receptors came from a woman aged 55-69 years with active or convalescent COVID-19. Each CDR3 is given with its conserved first and last residue. D genes are given only for firm matches. Size is omitted from some rows. Given values are once, few, many or a class for expanded clones.

DNA,CDR3,V,D,size,J
TGTGCCAGCGGGAGATCGGGACTAGGGTTGGGGGTGGATACGCAGTATTTT,CASGRSGLGLGVDTQYF,TRBV7-9,TRBD2,-,TRBJ2-3
TGTGCCAGCAGCCCCACAGCGAGGGGAGGTGCCAAAAACATTCAGTACTTC,CASSPTARGGAKNIQYF,TRBV13,-,-,TRBJ2-4
TGTGCCAGCAGCACACCAGAAGCGGGGGGAATGGATGAGCAGTTCTTC,CASSTPEAGGMDEQFF,TRBV11-3,TRBD2,-,TRBJ2-1
TGCGCCAGCAGCGCCACAGGGGGCGAAGTGGCGGGATCACCCCTCCACTTT,CASSATGGEVAGSPLHF,TRBV5-1,TRBD1,-,TRBJ1-6
TGTGCCAGCAGCAGGGAGGGTCCCTCGACCTTC,CASSREGPSTF,TRBV6-5,-,-,TRBJ1-2
TGTGCCAGCAGTCGGGGGGGGAGTGAAGGTGGAAACACCATATATTTT,CASSRGGSEGGNTIYF,TRBV28,-,-,TRBJ1-3
TGCGCCAGCAGCGTAGGGACAGTCAACACTGAAGCTTTCTTT,CASSVGTVNTEAFF,TRBV5-1,TRBD1,-,TRBJ1-1
TGTGCCAGCAGCTTAGCAGGGGCCCCAGATACGCAGTATTTT,CASSLAGAPDTQYF,TRBV7-9,-,-,TRBJ2-3
TGTGCCAGCAGCCCCTCAGGGAATTCACCCCTCCACTTT,CASSPSGNSPLHF,TRBV11-1,-,-,TRBJ1-6
TGTGCCAGCAGTCCCCCCCCGCGGGGTGAAAAACTGTTTTTT,CASSPPPRGEKLFF,TRBV6-5,-,-,TRBJ1-4
TGCGCCAGCAGTCTCTGGAGGGACAGGTGTCAAGAGACCCAGTACTTC,CASSLWRDRCQETQYF,TRBV23-1,TRBD1,-,TRBJ2-5
TGTGCCAGCAGCTTTGGCGGGGGGGCCTACGAGCAGTACTTC,CASSFGGGAYEQYF,TRBV13,TRBD2,-,TRBJ2-7
TGTGCCAGCAGCTTAGGAGGACAGGGGTCAGATACGCAGTATTTT,CASSLGGQGSDTQYF,TRBV7-9,TRBD1,-,TRBJ2-3
TGTGCCAGCAGTCCCCGGGATGAGCAGTTCTTC,CASSPRDEQFF,TRBV6-2/TRBV6-3,-,-,TRBJ2-1
TGTGCCAGCAGTGCCTCCGGGACTTTCAATCAGCCCCAGCATTTT,CASSASGTFNQPQHF,TRBV2,-,-,TRBJ1-5
TGCGCCAGCAGCCAAGGGGTTTTTGGCGGGAGCCAAGAGACCCAGTACTTC,CASSQGVFGGSQETQYF,TRBV4-1,TRBD2,once,TRBJ2-5
TGTGCCAGCAGCTTAACAGGAAATGGCTACACCTTC,CASSLTGNGYTF,TRBV7-9,-,-,TRBJ1-2
TGTGCCAGCAGCTCCCTGGGAGCGGGGGGCCGGGGTGAGCAGTTCTTC,CASSSLGAGGRGEQFF,TRBV7-3,TRBD2,-,TRBJ2-1
TGTGCCAGCAGTGAAGTGGCCCATCAGCCCCAGCATTTT,CASSEVAHQPQHF,TRBV2,-,-,TRBJ1-5
TGTGCCAGCACTTTAGGTGGCGGGGGGCACCAAGAGACCCAGTACTTC,CASTLGGGGHQETQYF,TRBV5-8,TRBD2,-,TRBJ2-5
TGCGCCAGCAGTGCCGGGACAGGGGTGATTCAGCCCCAGCATTTT,CASSAGTGVIQPQHF,TRBV10-2,TRBD1,-,TRBJ1-5
TGTGCCAGCAGTTCCCCGACTAGCGGGGGGGCCGATGAGCAGTTCTTC,CASSSPTSGGADEQFF,TRBV6-5,TRBD2,-,TRBJ2-1
TGTGCCAGCAGTAAACAGGGGCTGGGGGAAAAACTGTTTTTT,CASSKQGLGEKLFF,TRBV6-5,TRBD1,-,TRBJ1-4
TGTGCCAGCAGTGAAGACTGGAGCTACGAGCAGTACTTC,CASSEDWSYEQYF,TRBV2,-,few,TRBJ2-7
TGTGCCAGCAGTGAAGCGGTCGGCAGGAAGCAGTTCTTC,CASSEAVGRKQFF,TRBV6-1,-,-,TRBJ2-1
TGTGCCAGCAGTTTGACAGCGTCCCTTGTCGAGCAGTACTTC,CASSLTASLVEQYF,TRBV27,-,-,TRBJ2-7
TGTGCCAGCTCACCACAGGGACAGATTAATGAAAAACTGTTTTTT,CASSPQGQINEKLFF,TRBV18,TRBD1,-,TRBJ1-4
TGTGCCAGCAGCCCGGGGGGCTATGGCTACACCTTC,CASSPGGYGYTF,TRBV5-4,-,-,TRBJ1-2
TGTGCCAGCAGTGGTTCCAGGGGAGCACCCCTCCACTTT,CASSGSRGAPLHF,TRBV6-4,-,-,TRBJ1-6
TGTGCTAGTGGTTTGGTACTAGGCAGGGGGCAAGCCTACGAGCAGTACTTC,CASGLVLGRGQAYEQYF,TRBV12-5,TRBD1,-,TRBJ2-7
TGTGCCAGCAGCCAATATCCAGGGCGATCAGAGACCCAGTACTTC,CASSQYPGRSETQYF,TRBV14,-,-,TRBJ2-5
TGTGCCAGCAGCTTTCAGGCACAAATCATCTACGAGCAGTACTTC,CASSFQAQIIYEQYF,TRBV7-9,-,-,TRBJ2-7
TGTGCCAGCGGCCCCCAGGGCTACGAGCAGTACTTC,CASGPQGYEQYF,TRBV6-5,-,-,TRBJ2-7
TGTGCCAGCAGCAAACAGGGGGTGTCAGATACGCAGTATTTT,CASSKQGVSDTQYF,TRBV7-8,TRBD1,-,TRBJ2-3
TGTGCCAGCAGCTTAGTTTTCGGGGGGATGAATGAGCAGTTCTTC,CASSLVFGGMNEQFF,TRBV11-2,TRBD2,-,TRBJ2-1
TGTGCCAGCAGCTTAGGGCTCGGGGTCAGACAAGAGACCCAGTACTTC,CASSLGLGVRQETQYF,TRBV7-9,-,-,TRBJ2-5
TGTGCCAGCAGTGAACAGGGGGAATTGGGCACTGAAGCTTTCTTT,CASSEQGELGTEAFF,TRBV2,TRBD1,-,TRBJ1-1
TGTGCCAGTAGTATCTCAACGGCTAACTATGGCTACACCTTC,CASSISTANYGYTF,TRBV19,-,once,TRBJ1-2
TGTGCCAGCAGCCCTCCGGGACTAGCGGGGGGCACAGATACGCAGTATTTT,CASSPPGLAGGTDTQYF,TRBV9,TRBD2,-,TRBJ2-3
TGTGCCAGCTCACCGGGAGCCAACACCGGGGAGCTGTTTTTT,CASSPGANTGELFF,TRBV18,-,-,TRBJ2-2
TGTGCCAGCAGCCTTACGCGGGGGGCGAACACCGGGGAGCTGTTTTTT,CASSLTRGANTGELFF,TRBV6-2/TRBV6-3,TRBD2,-,TRBJ2-2
TGCGCCAGCAGCGTAACAGGGGATCCCCCCTACGAGCAGTACTTC,CASSVTGDPPYEQYF,TRBV5-1,TRBD1,-,TRBJ2-7
TGTGCCATCAAGAGGGATGGGGGAAACACCATATATTTT,CAIKRDGGNTIYF,TRBV10-3,-,few,TRBJ1-3
TGTGCCAGCACTGGACGGAGGGGGCAGAGGGAAGCTTTCTTT,CASTGRRGQREAFF,TRBV28,TRBD1,-,TRBJ1-1
TGTGCCTGGAGTACGGACCGTTGGCGCGGGGGGCCGGGCACCGGGGAGCTGTTTTTT,CAWSTDRWRGGPGTGELFF,TRBV30,TRBD2,once,TRBJ2-2
TGTGCCTGGAGTCCGGGACAGGGTTCCTCACCCCTCCACTTT,CAWSPGQGSSPLHF,TRBV30,TRBD1,-,TRBJ1-6
TGTGCCAGCAGTCCTACGGGGACAGGGGTTAACTATGGCTACACCTTC,CASSPTGTGVNYGYTF,TRBV6-6,TRBD1,-,TRBJ1-2
TGCGCCAGCAGCCGGGGGGACCGGGGGGCCTACGAGCAGTACTTC,CASSRGDRGAYEQYF,TRBV4-1,TRBD2,-,TRBJ2-7
TGTGCCAGCAGCTTACAGGGGAGGGTGGGCAATCAGCCCCAGCATTTT,CASSLQGRVGNQPQHF,TRBV7-2,-,-,TRBJ1-5
TGTGCCAGCAGCTTACACAGGGGGCAGCCTTCACCCCTCCACTTT,CASSLHRGQPSPLHF,TRBV13,TRBD1,-,TRBJ1-6
TGTGCCAGACCAGCCGGGGGGGGAAACAATGAGCAGTTCTTC,CARPAGGGNNEQFF,TRBV11-3,TRBD2,-,TRBJ2-1
TGTGCCACCAGTGATCCGGGGGGGCTCAACAATGAGCAGTTCTTC,CATSDPGGLNNEQFF,TRBV24-1,TRBD2,-,TRBJ2-1
TGTGCCAGCAGTTTAAAGGCAGGGGCACTCTCCTATAATTCACCCCTCCACTTT,CASSLKAGALSYNSPLHF,TRBV27,-,-,TRBJ1-6
TGTGCCAGCAGTCCTGGGGGGAATCAGCCCCAGCATTTT,CASSPGGNQPQHF,TRBV7-9,-,-,TRBJ1-5
TGTGCCAGTAGTTCCAACATGAACACTGAAGCTTTCTTT,CASSSNMNTEAFF,TRBV19,-,-,TRBJ1-1